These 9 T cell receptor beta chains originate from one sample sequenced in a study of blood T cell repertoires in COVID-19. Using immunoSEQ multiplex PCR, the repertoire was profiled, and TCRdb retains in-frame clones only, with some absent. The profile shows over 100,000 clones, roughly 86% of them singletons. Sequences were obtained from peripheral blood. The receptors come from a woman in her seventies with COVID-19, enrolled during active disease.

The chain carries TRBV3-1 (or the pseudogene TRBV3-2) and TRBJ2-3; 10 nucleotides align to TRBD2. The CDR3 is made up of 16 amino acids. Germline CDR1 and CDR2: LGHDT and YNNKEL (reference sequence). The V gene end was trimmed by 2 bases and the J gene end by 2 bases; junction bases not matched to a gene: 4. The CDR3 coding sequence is TGTGCCAGCAGCCAAAGTAGCGGGGGGTTCACAGATACGCAGTATTTT. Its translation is CASSQSSGGFTDTQYF.

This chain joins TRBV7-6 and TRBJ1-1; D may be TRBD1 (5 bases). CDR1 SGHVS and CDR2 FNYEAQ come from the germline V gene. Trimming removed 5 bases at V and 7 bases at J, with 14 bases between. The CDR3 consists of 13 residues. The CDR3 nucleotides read TGTGCCAGCAGCGAATGGCGGGACGATGAAGCTTTCTTT. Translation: CASSEWRDDEAFF.

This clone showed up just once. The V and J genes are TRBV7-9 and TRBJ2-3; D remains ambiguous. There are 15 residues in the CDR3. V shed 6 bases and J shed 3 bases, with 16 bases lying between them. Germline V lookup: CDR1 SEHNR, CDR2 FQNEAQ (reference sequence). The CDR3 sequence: CASSLLRSDTDTQYF. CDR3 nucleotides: TGTGCCAGCAGTCTCCTGAGGTCAGATACAGATACGCAGTATTTT.

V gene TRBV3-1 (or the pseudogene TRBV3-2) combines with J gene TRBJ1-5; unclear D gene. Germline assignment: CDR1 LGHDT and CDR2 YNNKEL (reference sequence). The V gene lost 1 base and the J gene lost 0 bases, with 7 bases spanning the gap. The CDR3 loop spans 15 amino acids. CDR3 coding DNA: TGTGCCAGCAGCCAAGGGCAATATAGCAATCAGCCCCAGCATTTT. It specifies CASSQGQYSNQPQHF.

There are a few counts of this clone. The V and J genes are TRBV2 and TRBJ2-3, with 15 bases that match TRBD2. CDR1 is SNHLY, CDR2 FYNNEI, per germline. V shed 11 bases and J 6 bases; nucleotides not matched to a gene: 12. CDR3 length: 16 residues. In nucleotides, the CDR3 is TGTGCCGGGACTAGCGGGGGGCGATACGCGGGGGATACGCAGTATTTT. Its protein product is CAGTSGGRYAGDTQYF.

Here the CDR3 DNA reads TGTGCCAGCAGCTTAAACAGCCTAAATCAGCCCCAGCATTTT. It encodes CASSLNSLNQPQHF. The gene calls are TRBV5-5 and TRBJ1-5, with D uncertain. V gave up 2 bases and J gave up 4 bases, with 10 bases separating them. The CDR3 is made up of 14 amino acids. Germline V gene sequence: CDR1 SGHKS, CDR2 YYEKEE (reference sequence).

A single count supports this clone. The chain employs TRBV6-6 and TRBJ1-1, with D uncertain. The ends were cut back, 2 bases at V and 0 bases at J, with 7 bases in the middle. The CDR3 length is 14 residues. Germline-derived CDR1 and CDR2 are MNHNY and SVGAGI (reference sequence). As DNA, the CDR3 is TGTGCCAGCAGTTACGGGCAGCTGAACACTGAAGCTTTCTTT. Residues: CASSYGQLNTEAFF.

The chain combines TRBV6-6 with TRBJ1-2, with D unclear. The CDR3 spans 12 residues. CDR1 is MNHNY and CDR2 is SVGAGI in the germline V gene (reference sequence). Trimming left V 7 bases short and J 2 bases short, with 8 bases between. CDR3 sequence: CASTVGNYGYTF. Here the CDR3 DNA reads TGTGCCAGCACAGTGGGCAACTATGGCTACACCTTC.

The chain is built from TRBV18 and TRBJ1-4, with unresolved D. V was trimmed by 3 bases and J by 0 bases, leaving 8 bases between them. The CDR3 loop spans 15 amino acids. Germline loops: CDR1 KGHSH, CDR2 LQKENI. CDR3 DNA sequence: TGTGCCAGCTCACCCAAGTCAGCAACTAATGAAAAACTGTTTTTT. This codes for CASSPKSATNEKLFF.